This T cell receptor (beta chain) was captured by sequencing in a study of blood T cell repertoires in COVID-19. As for the study in general: Specimens from acute and convalescent COVID-19 originated in the United States, Italy and Spain.

The CDR3 has 16 residues. The germline V and J ends were trimmed by 2 bases and 4 bases, with 15 bases remaining between them. Germline assignment: CDR1 MNHEY and CDR2 SVGAGI. In the original workflow: Amplifying reference gene primers gave estimates of nucleated cell counts. TCRdb's copy holds only in-frame clones and misses some; the assay was immunoSEQ multiplex PCR. The DNA was the basis for D and trimming; V, J and clone size are from that table. The sample has 85,000 to 95,000 clones, 55% to 75% seen once. The receptor's source is a woman aged 80 or over with acute or convalescent COVID-19. The sequencing input was peripheral blood. The chain links TRBV6-5 to TRBJ1-5; D uncertain. The CDR3 DNA is TGTGCCAGCAGTTACGCGGTCTCCCTCGGGAATCAGCCCCAGCATTTT. It translates to CASSYAVSLGNQPQHF.